The 25 T cell receptor beta chains given below trace back to one sample, sequenced in a study of CD8 T cells in ankylosing spondylitis. TCRdb used MiXCR to reprocess the 5' RACE reads, holding one entry per CDR3 protein. The table has approximately 300,000 distinct CDR3 sequences, 8% seen once. Their antigens remain unidentified. Notes on the study in general: Seemingly characteristic of ankylosing spondylitis blood was a TCR beta motif consisting of several highly homologous variants.

Sequencing input: blood, either unsorted or a sorted T cell fraction (not recorded which). Receptors originate from a male donor with ankylosing spondylitis.

This rearrangement joins TRBV30 to TRBJ2-7, with 8 bases lining up with TRBD1. Germline V CDR1 and CDR2: GTSNPN, SVGIG (reference sequence). The CDR3 covers 14 residues. The J segment lost 4 bases and the V segment lost 5 bases, leaving 10 bases of the junction unmatched. This CDR3 reads CAWGRTGRIYEQYF. As DNA, the CDR3 is TGTGCCTGGGGGAGGACAGGGAGAATATACGAGCAGTACTTC.

This clonotype has just a few counts. The chain employs TRBV6-2 or TRBV6-3 and TRBJ2-3; possibly TRBD2 for D (6 bases). Trimming took 6 bases from V and 4 from J, leaving 20 bases between them. The CDR3 totals 16 residues. Germline V CDR1 and CDR2: MNHEY, SVGEGT. The DNA of the CDR3 is TGTGCCAGCAGGACCCTTTCCGGTCCGGGGGCAGATACGCAGTATTTT. Translation: CASRTLSGPGADTQYF.

In this sample, this clonotype turned up many times. The chain recombines TRBV14 with TRBJ2-1; TRBD2 aligns across 8 bases. The CDR3 sequence is 15 residues long. Germline trimming cut 4 bases from V and 9 bases from J; bases unmatched to any gene: 11. Germline V gene lookup returns CDR1 SGHDN and CDR2 FVKESK. The CDR3 DNA sequence: TGTGCCAGCAGCCCTCAAGCGGGAGAGTGGAGTGAGCAGTTCTTC. This gives the protein CASSPQAGEWSEQFF.

V is TRBV5-1 and J is TRBJ1-1, with D hard to call. Trimming pared 5 bases from V and 0 bases from J, leaving 23 bases between. CDR1 and CDR2 from the germline V gene are SGHRS and YFSETQ. The CDR3 is 18 amino acids. The CDR3 DNA is TGCGCCAGCAGTGTAGTAGGCCTCGGGCAGGTGATGAACACTGAAGCTTTCTTT. It encodes CASSVVGLGQVMNTEAFF.

This clonotype appeared a few times. This chain joins TRBV28 and TRBJ2-4; TRBD1 might be the D (6 bases). V was pared by 9 bases and J by 0 bases, with 9 bases between. Germline CDR1 MDHEN, CDR2 SYDVKM. CDR3 size: 13 residues. As DNA, the CDR3 is TGTGCCAGTCGACAGGTAGCCAAAAACATTCAGTACTTC. Translation: CASRQVAKNIQYF.

The table lists this clonotype with many counts. The chain joins TRBV28 to TRBJ2-1; 14 positions agree with TRBD2. CDR3 length: 16 residues. The junction had 1 base not matched to a gene; V was cut back by 5 bases and J by 1 base. CDR1 is MDHEN and CDR2 is SYDVKM in the germline V gene. DNA of the CDR3: TGTGCCAGCAGTGGGACTAGCGGGAGATCCTACAATGAGCAGTTCTTC. Its protein product is CASSGTSGRSYNEQFF. Filled out from reference TRBV28 and TRBJ2-1, the complete variable domain reads DVKVTQSSRYLVKRTGEKVFLECVQDMDHENMFWYRQDPGLGLRLIYFSYDVKMKEKGDIPEGYSVSREKKERFSLILESASTNQTSMYLCASSGTSGRSYNEQFFGPGTRLTVL.

The chain carries TRBV27 and TRBJ2-1; possibly TRBD1 for D (5 bases). The CDR3 sequence is 14 residues long. Deletions cut 9 bases from V and 0 bases from J, with 12 bases between. CDR1 and CDR2 from the germline V gene are MNHEY and SMNVEV (reference sequence). The CDR3 bases are TGTGCCAGTATGCGACAGAGCTCCTACAATGAGCAGTTCTTC. Encoded protein: CASMRQSSYNEQFF.

This clonotype occurred a few times. The chain combines TRBV5-1 with TRBJ1-1, with 8 bases fitting TRBD1. The junction had 12 bases not matched to a gene; V was cut back by 3 bases and J by 11 bases. Germline V gene sequence: CDR1 SGHRS, CDR2 YFSETQ. The CDR3 runs 14 residues. The chain's CDR3 is CASSSGQGDSGAFF. The CDR3 nucleotides are TGCGCCAGCAGCTCCGGACAGGGAGATTCTGGGGCTTTCTTT.

This clonotype was recorded a few times. This chain joins TRBV28 and TRBJ2-1; 8 bases match TRBD2. The CDR3 has 16 residues. CDR1 and CDR2 from the germline V gene are MDHEN and SYDVKM. V lost 6 bases to trimming and J lost 8 bases; unmatched junction nucleotides: 15. In DNA, the CDR3 is TGTGCCAGCAGACCCCCAGGCGGGGCGGGAGGATATGAGCAGTTCTTC. Its translation is CASRPPGGAGGYEQFF.

This clonotype came up a few times. The chain recombines TRBV29-1 with TRBJ2-7; the D gene is possibly TRBD2 (6 bases). The V end was cut by 7 bases, the J end by 2 bases, with 9 bases between. Germline V gives CDR1 SQVTM, CDR2 ANQGSEA. This CDR3 contains 11 residues. CDR3 in DNA: TGCAGCGGCGGGGTAACCTACGAGCAGTACTTC. It encodes CSGGVTYEQYF.

This clonotype occurred a few times. The chain links TRBV6-2 or TRBV6-3 to TRBJ2-1; possibly TRBD1 for D (5 bases). The CDR3 contains 14 residues. Trimming stripped 8 bases from V and 3 bases from J, with 14 bases between. CDR1 is MNHEY, CDR2 SVGEGT, per germline. The chain's CDR3 is CASEADSYYNEQFF. The CDR3 DNA reads TGTGCCAGCGAAGCAGACAGCTACTACAATGAGCAGTTCTTC.

The table lists this clonotype with a few counts. This chain connects TRBV5-1 to TRBJ2-7; D call uncertain. Germline V gene data show CDR1 as SGHRS and CDR2 as YFSETQ. The CDR3 runs 13 residues. The germline V and J ends were trimmed by 4 bases and 3 bases, with 11 bases remaining between them. The CDR3 bases are TGCGCCAGCAGCGGCCTTCTGGGCTACGAGCAGTACTTC. It encodes CASSGLLGYEQYF.

A remark on this clonotype: A junction boundary mismatches the germline segment, possibly from a read error. The chain links TRBV7-9 to TRBJ1-6, with a possible D match to TRBD1 (5 bases). Per germline, CDR1 SEHNR and CDR2 FQNEAQ (reference sequence). This CDR3 contains 16 residues. CDR3 DNA sequence: TGTGTCAGCAGCCTCCACTACGACAGCTATAATTCACCCCTCCACTTT. As protein: CVSSLHYDSYNSPLHF.

This clonotype has ten or more counts. The chain is built from TRBV3-1 and TRBJ1-2; D is unresolved. Germline values: CDR1 LGHDT, CDR2 YNNKEL (reference sequence). The CDR3 covers 11 residues. Trimming took off 1 base at V and 8 bases at J, with 5 bases between the two ends. This CDR3 is CASSQAWGYTF. CDR3 in DNA: TGTGCCAGCAGCCAAGCATGGGGCTACACCTTC. The variable domain in full, with the rest retrieved from reference TRBV3-1 and TRBJ1-2, is DTAVSQTPKYLVTQMGNDKSIKCEQNLGHDTMYWYKQDSKKFLKIMFSYNNKELIINETVPNRFSPKSPDKAHLNLHINSLELGDSAVYFCASSQAWGYTFGSGTRLTVV.

This clonotype was detected only a few times. The chain joins TRBV12-3 or TRBV12-4 to TRBJ2-1; TRBD2 aligns across 7 bases. Trimming at V came to 2 bases and at J to 5 bases, leaving 3 bases not matched to a gene. The CDR3 spans 14 residues. DNA for the CDR3: TGTGCCAGCAGTTTAAGTCTAGCGGACAATGAGCAGTTCTTC. Translated: CASSLSLADNEQFF.

This clonotype showed up just a few times. The chain links TRBV20-1 to TRBJ2-7, with 8 nucleotides matching TRBD2. Germline V gives CDR1 DFQATT, CDR2 SNEGSKA (reference sequence). J was trimmed by 9 bases and V by 4 bases; bases with no gene match: 11. The CDR3 sequence is 13 residues long. The CDR3 reads CSAIGTARGGQYF. The CDR3 DNA reads TGCAGTGCTATTGGGACTGCCCGGGGGGGGCAGTACTTC.

This clonotype was observed at least ten times. V gene TRBV5-1 combines with J gene TRBJ1-4; 7 bases are a match to TRBD1. Germline CDR1 SGHRS, CDR2 YFSETQ. This CDR3 has 14 residues. Trimming cost V 7 bases and J 4 bases; bases outside gene matches: 7. The CDR3 protein is CASQSGQHNEKLFF. Here the CDR3 DNA reads TGCGCCAGCCAGTCGGGACAGCATAATGAAAAACTGTTTTTT.

This chain uses TRBV20-1 with TRBJ2-1; perhaps TRBD1 as D (6 bases). From germline, CDR1 is DFQATT and CDR2 SNEGSKA (reference sequence). V lost 6 bases to trimming and J lost 0 bases, with 15 bases between them. CDR3 size: 15 residues. The CDR3 reads CSARTAGSSYNEQFF. CDR3 in DNA: TGCAGTGCCCGGACAGCAGGGAGCTCCTACAATGAGCAGTTCTTC.

This chain links TRBV5-1 with TRBJ2-7; the D gene is possibly TRBD2 (5 bases). The CDR3 has 13 residues. V was clipped by 2 bases and J by 3 bases, with 9 bases between them. Germline assignment: CDR1 SGHRS and CDR2 YFSETQ. The CDR3 coding sequence is TGCGCCAGCAGCTTCGGAGGAAACTACGAGCAGTACTTC. Translation gives CASSFGGNYEQYF.

CDR3 in amino acids: CASSLLTGTYEQYF. The CDR3 DNA reads TGTGCCAGCAGTTTATTGACGGGGACCTACGAGCAGTACTTC. The V call is TRBV12-3 or TRBV12-4, the J call TRBJ2-7; a weak D match, TRBD2 (5 bases). V was pared by 2 bases and J by 2 bases, with 10 bases between. The CDR3 has 14 amino acids.

The chain is built from TRBV5-5 and TRBJ1-6; D gene ambiguous. There are 15 residues in the CDR3. Germline V gene sequence: CDR1 SGHKS, CDR2 YYEKEE (reference sequence). The V and J ends lost 2 bases and 5 bases respectively, with 11 bases between them. CDR3 nucleotide sequence: TGTGCCAGCAGCTTATCTTCGGGCGATAATTCACCCCTCCACTTT. As protein: CASSLSSGDNSPLHF.

This chain connects TRBV7-6 to TRBJ2-2; D possibly corresponds to TRBD1 (6 bases). V was pared by 5 bases and J by 5 bases, with 18 bases between. This CDR3 comprises 16 residues. In germline, CDR1 is SGHVS, CDR2 FNYEAQ. The CDR3 region has the DNA TGTGCCAGCAGCGCAACCACAGGGTCGGGGACCGGGGAGCTGTTTTTT. This encodes CASSATTGSGTGELFF.

This clonotype was counted only a few times. The chain joins TRBV5-1 to TRBJ1-1; 9 bases line up with TRBD1. CDR3 size: 17 residues. In germline, CDR1 is SGHRS, CDR2 YFSETQ. With 2 bases clipped from V and 0 bases from J, the junction kept 8 bases outside the gene matches. CDR3 sequence reads: CASSLWTGVSMNTEAFF. In nucleotides, the CDR3 is TGCGCCAGCAGCTTATGGACAGGGGTTTCAATGAACACTGAAGCTTTCTTT.

This clonotype was observed a single time. The genes are TRBV29-1 and TRBJ2-3; D gene ambiguous. Trimming took off 3 bases at V and 4 bases at J, with 11 bases between the two ends. This CDR3 contains 13 residues. The V gene's germline CDR1 is SQVTM and CDR2 ANQGSEA. The CDR3 coding sequence is TGCAGCGTTGATGCTTCCGCCGCAGATACGCAGTATTTT. Its translation: CSVDASAADTQYF.

This clonotype was seen repeatedly, ten times or more. This chain links TRBV20-1 with TRBJ2-5; no firm D call. Germline CDR1 reads DFQATT; CDR2 reads SNEGSKA (reference sequence). The V end lost 3 bases, the J end lost 1 base, and 3 bases lay between the germline ends. This CDR3 spans 11 amino acids. CDR3 nucleotide sequence: TGCAGTGCTAGCGGCCAAGAGACCCAGTACTTC. This sequence encodes CSASGQETQYF.